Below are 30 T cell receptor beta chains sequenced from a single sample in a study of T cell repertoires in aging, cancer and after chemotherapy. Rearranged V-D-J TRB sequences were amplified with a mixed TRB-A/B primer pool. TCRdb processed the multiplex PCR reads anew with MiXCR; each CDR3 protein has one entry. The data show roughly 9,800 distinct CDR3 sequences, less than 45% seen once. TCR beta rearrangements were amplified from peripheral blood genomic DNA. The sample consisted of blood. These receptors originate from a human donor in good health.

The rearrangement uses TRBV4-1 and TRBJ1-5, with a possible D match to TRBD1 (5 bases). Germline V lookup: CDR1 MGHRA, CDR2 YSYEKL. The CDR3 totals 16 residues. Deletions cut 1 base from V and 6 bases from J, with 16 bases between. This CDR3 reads CASSQGLGRVGQPQHF. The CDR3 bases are TGCGCCAGCAGCCAAGGACTAGGCAGGGTTGGTCAGCCCCAGCATTTT.

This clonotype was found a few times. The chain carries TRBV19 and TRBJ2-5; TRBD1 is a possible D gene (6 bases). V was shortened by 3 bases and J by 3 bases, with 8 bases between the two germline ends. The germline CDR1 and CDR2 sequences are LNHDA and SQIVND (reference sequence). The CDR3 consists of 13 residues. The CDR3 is CASSIGQKETQYF. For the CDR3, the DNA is TGTGCCAGTAGTATCGGACAGAAAGAGACCCAGTACTTC.

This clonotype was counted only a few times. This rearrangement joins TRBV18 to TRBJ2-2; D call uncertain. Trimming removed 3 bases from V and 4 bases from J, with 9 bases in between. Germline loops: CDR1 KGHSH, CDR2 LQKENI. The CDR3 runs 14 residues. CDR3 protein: CASSPRQATGELFF. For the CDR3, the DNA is TGTGCCAGCTCACCTAGACAAGCCACCGGGGAGCTGTTTTTT.

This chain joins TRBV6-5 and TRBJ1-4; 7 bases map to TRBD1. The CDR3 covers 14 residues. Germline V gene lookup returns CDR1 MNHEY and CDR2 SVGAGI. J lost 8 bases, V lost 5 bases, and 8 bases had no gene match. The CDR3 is CASSLQGSGEKLFF. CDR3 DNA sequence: TGTGCCAGCAGTCTACAGGGGTCCGGCGAAAAACTGTTTTTT.

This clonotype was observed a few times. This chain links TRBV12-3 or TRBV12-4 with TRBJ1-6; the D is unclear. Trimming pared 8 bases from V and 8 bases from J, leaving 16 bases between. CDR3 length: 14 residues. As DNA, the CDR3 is TGTGCCAGCCAAGGGTCCGGGAGGCATTCACCCCTCCACTTT. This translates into CASQGSGRHSPLHF.

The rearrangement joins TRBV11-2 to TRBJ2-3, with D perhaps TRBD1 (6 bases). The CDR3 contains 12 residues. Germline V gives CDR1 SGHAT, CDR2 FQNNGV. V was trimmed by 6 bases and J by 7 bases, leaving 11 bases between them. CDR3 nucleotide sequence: TGTGCCAGCAGGTCCGGGACAAATACGCAGTATTTT. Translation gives CASRSGTNTQYF.

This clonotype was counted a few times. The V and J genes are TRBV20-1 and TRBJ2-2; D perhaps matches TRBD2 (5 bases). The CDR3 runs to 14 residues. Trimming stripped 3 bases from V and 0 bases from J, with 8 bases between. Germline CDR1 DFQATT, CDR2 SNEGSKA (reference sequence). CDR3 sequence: CSASWRANTGELFF. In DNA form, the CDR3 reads TGCAGTGCTAGTTGGCGGGCGAACACCGGGGAGCTGTTTTTT.

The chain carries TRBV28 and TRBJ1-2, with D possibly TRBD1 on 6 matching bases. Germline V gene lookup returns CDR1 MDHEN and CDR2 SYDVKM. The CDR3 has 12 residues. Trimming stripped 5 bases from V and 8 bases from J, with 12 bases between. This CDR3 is CASSVQRGGYTF. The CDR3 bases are TGTGCCAGCAGTGTCCAGAGGGGGGGCTACACCTTC.

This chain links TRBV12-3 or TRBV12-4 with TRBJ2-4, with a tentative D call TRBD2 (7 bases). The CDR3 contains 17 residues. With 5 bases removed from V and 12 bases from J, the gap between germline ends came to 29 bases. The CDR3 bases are TGTGCCAGCAGTGGCTCCGGGCGGGGGCCATTCGTTAAAGATCAGTACTTC. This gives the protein CASSGSGRGPFVKDQYF.

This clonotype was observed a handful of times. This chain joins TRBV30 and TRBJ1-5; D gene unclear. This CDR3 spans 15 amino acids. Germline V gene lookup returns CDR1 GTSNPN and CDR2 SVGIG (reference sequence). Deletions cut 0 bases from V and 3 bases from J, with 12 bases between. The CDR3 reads CAWSVGTVDNQPQHF. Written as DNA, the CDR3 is TGTGCCTGGAGTGTCGGAACAGTTGACAATCAGCCCCAGCATTTT.

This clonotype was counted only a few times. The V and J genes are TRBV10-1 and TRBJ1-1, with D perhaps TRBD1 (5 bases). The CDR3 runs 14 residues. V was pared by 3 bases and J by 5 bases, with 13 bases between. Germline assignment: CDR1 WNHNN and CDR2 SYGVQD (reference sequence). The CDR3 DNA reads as TGCGCCAGCAGTGAAGTAGGGGCACGAACTGAAGCTTTCTTT. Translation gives CASSEVGARTEAFF.

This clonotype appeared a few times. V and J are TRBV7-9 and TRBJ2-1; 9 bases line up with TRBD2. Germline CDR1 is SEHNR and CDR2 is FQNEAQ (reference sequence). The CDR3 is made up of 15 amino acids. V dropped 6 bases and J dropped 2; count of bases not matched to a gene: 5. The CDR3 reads CASRQAGGTYNEQFF. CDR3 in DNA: TGTGCCAGCAGGCAAGCGGGGGGAACCTACAATGAGCAGTTCTTC.

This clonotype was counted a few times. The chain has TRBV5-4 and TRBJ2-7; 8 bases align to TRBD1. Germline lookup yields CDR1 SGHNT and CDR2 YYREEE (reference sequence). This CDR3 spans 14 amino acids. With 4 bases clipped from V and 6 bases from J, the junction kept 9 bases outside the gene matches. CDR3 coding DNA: TGTGCCAGCAGCCGGACAGGGCAGGGTTTCGAGCAGTACTTC. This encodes CASSRTGQGFEQYF.

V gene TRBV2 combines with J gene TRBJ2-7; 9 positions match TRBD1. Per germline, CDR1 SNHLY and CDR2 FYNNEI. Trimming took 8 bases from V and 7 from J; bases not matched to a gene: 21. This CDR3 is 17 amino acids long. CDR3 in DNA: TGTGCCAGCGCCGGGACAGGGACTTTGGGGTCGATGGGGGAGCAGTACGTC. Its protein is CASAGTGTLGSMGEQYV.

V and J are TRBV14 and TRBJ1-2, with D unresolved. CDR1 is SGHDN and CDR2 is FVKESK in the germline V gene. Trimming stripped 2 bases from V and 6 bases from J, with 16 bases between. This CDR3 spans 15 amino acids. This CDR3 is CASSQMGREYDGYTF. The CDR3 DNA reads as TGTGCCAGCAGCCAAATGGGTCGGGAGTATGATGGCTACACCTTC. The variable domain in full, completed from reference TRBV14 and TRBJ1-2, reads EAGVTQFPSHSVIEKGQTVTLRCDPISGHDNLYWYRRVMGKEIKFLLHFVKESKQDESGMPNNRFLAERTGGTYSTLKVQPAELEDSGVYFCASSQMGREYDGYTFGSGTRLTVV.

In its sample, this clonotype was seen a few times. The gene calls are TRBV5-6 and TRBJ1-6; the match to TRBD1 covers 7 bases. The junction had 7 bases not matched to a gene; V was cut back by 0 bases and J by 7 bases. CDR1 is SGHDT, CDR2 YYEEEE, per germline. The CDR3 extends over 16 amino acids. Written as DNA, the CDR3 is TGTGCCAGCAGCTTGGACAGGGGACCTAGGAATTCACCCCTCCACTTT. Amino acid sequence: CASSLDRGPRNSPLHF.

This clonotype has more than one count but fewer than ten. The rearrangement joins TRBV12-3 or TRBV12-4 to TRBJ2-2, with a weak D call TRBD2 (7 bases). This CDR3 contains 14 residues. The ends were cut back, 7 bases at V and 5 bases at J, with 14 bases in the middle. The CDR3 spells CASIRGAFTGELFF. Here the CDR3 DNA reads TGTGCCAGCATTCGGGGGGCGTTTACCGGGGAGCTGTTTTTT.

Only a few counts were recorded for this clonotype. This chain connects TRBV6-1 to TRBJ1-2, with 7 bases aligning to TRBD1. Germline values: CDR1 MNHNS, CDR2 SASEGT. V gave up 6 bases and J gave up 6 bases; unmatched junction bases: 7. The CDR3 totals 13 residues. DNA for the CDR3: TGTGCCAGCAGCCGAGGGGGCTCGGATGGCTACACCTTC. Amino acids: CASSRGGSDGYTF.

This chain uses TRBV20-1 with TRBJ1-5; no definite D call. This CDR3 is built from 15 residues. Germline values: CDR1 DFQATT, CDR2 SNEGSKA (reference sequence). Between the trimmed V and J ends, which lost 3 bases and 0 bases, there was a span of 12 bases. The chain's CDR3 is CSASRKQTSNQPQHF. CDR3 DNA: TGCAGTGCTAGCCGGAAACAAACTAGCAATCAGCCCCAGCATTTT.

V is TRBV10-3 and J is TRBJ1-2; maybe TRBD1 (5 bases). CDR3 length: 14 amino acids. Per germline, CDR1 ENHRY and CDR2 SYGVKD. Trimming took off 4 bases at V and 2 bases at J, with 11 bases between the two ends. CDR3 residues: CAISGGTGNYGYTF. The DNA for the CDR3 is TGTGCCATCAGTGGGGGCACCGGAAACTATGGCTACACCTTC.

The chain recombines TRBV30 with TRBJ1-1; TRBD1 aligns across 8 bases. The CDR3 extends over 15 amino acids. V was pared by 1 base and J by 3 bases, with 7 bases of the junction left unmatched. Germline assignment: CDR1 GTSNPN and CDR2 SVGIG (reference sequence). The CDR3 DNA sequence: TGTGCCTGGAGTGCGCAGGGGGCGGGGGACACTGAAGCTTTCTTT. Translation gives CAWSAQGAGDTEAFF.

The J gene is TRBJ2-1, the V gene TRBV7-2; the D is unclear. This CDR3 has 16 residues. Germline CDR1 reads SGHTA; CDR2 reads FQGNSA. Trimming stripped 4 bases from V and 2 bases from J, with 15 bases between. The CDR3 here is CASSYYGFSTYNEQFF. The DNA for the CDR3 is TGTGCCAGCAGCTATTACGGATTTTCGACCTACAATGAGCAGTTCTTC.

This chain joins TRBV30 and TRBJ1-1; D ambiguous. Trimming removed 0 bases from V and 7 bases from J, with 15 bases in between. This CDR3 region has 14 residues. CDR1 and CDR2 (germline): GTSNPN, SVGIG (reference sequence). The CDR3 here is CAWSVRVEVDEAFF. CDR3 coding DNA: TGTGCCTGGAGTGTAAGGGTCGAGGTGGATGAAGCTTTCTTT.

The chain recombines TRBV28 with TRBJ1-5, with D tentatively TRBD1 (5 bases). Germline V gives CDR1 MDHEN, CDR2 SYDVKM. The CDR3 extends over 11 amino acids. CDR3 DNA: TGTGCTGGGGGTCCCAGTCAGCCCCAGCATTTT. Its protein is CAGGPSQPQHF.

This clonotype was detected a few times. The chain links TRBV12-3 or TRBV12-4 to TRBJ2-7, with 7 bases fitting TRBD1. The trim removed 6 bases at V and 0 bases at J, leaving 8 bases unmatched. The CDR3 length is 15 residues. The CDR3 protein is CASSANRGASYEQYF. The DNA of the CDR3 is TGTGCCAGCAGCGCTAACAGGGGTGCCTCCTACGAGCAGTACTTC.

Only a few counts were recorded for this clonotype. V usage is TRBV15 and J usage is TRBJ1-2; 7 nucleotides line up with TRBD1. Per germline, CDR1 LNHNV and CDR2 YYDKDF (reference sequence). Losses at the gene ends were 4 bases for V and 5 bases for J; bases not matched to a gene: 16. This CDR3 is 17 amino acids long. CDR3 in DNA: TGTGCCACCAGCACCGAACTACTCCAGGACAGGAGTTATGGCTACACCTTC. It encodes CATSTELLQDRSYGYTF.

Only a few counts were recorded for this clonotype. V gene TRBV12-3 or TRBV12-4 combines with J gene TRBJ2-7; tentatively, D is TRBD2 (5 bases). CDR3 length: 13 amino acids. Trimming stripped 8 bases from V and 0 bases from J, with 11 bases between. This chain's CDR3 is CASQRTDSYEQYF. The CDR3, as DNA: TGTGCCAGCCAGCGGACCGACTCCTACGAGCAGTACTTC.

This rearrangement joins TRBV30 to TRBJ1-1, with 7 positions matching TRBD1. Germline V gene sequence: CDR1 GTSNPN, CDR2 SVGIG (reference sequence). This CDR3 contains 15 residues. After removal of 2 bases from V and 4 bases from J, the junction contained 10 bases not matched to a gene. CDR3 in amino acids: CAWSSRGSLLTEAFF. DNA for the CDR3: TGTGCCTGGAGTAGCAGGGGGTCCCTGCTCACTGAAGCTTTCTTT.

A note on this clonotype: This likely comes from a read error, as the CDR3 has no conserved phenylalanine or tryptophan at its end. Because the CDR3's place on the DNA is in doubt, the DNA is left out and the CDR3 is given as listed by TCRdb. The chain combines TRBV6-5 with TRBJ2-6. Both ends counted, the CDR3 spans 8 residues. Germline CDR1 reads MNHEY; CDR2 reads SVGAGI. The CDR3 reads CASSYSRQ.

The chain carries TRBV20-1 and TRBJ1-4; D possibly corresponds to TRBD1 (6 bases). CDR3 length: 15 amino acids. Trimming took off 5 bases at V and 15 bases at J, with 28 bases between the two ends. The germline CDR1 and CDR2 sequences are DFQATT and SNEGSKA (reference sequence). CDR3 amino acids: CSAPRPTGTVGGVFF. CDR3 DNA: TGCAGTGCTCCGCGACCGACAGGAACAGTAGGGGGGGTGTTTTTT.